This T cell receptor beta chain was recorded in a study of blood T cell repertoires in COVID-19 (TCRdb year 2020). Context from the whole study: Collaborator samples came from the United States, Italy and Spain and covered acute and convalescent phases of COVID-19. A de-identified subject ID, COVID-19 status, age in years and sex were almost always included in the sample metadata. Subjects who had been exposed to COVID-19, were actively infected with it, or had recovered from it provided the deeply sampled blood TCRbeta repertoires that made up the dataset. The repertoires were made available in a free public database intended to serve as a resource for research on the immune response to SARS-CoV-2. The samples were drawn from the first 160 participants of the ongoing ImmuneRACE study and from some 1,300 subjects provided by 6 global collaborators. The material from the prospective study consisted of cDNA or gDNA derived from T cells, B-cell-depleted T cells, or PBMCs. Where HLA class I and class II types were available, the types were taken from metadata supplied by the sample provider, not from assay-based typing. Overall study outcomes, separate from this receptor: Clinical and demographic metadata were provided uncurated, with the amount varying by source and participant.

Turning to this clone: The antigen it binds to is not known. Per-nucleotide qualities are absent, and no much larger clonotype sits a single base away.

The immunoSEQ Assay, a bias-controlled multiplex PCR, was used to amplify TCRbeta CDR3 regions from genomic DNA. The authors' analysis ran thus. Nucleated cell counts per sample were estimated from amplification of reference gene primers within the assay. Sequence reads were collapsed and filtered to measure the absolute abundance of every unique TCRbeta CDR3 rearrangement. For each sample, productive Simpson clonality was calculated by taking the square root of Simpson's diversity index across productive rearrangements. Imported from immuneACCESS, the table was reduced by TCRdb to in-frame sequences with V and J called. These copies leave out some clones; in studies compared against another copy, an unresolved V gene accounts for under half, and the cause of the remainder is not known. V, J and clone size are taken as reported in that table, and D and trimming were inferred from the DNA itself. Counted in this sample were approximately 190,000 clones; roughly 79% of them appeared once. The ten biggest clones cover 15% to 20% of the sample.

The collaborating institutions used their own protocols to collect whole blood in K2EDTA tubes. For TCRbeta analysis, collaborators shipped samples in one of three forms: frozen whole blood, isolated PBMCs, or DNA extracted from either of those sample types. As encoded in the germline V gene, CDR1 is SGHTA while CDR2 is FQGNSA. Ends trimmed: V by 5 bases, J by 7 bases; bases unmatched to a gene: 14. The CDR3 holds 15 amino acids from the cysteine to the phenylalanine. Only the CDR3 region is kept as DNA, spanning 45 bases read in frame from base 1. The sequence was collected from a man aged 60 to 69 with active or convalescent COVID-19. The sequenced sample consisted of peripheral blood. The rearranged segments are TRBV7-2 and TRBJ2-7, and TRBD2 matches 7 of the central bases. The DNA is as follows: TGTGCCAGCAGCCCCTACTCCAGCGGGGCCAGGGAGCAGTACTTC. This gives the protein CASSPYSSGAREQYF.